A selection of T cell receptor beta chains follows, all from one sample in a study of T cells in Graves' hyperthyroidism and ophthalmopathy. TCRdb reanalysed the multiplex PCR reads using MiXCR and keeps one entry per CDR3 protein. The repertoire holds about 380,000 distinct CDR3 sequences, with approximately 18% as singletons. Sequenced input: blood. These receptors originate from a man aged 18 to 29 with Graves' ophthalmopathy. CDR3s include the opening cysteine and the closing phenylalanine or tryptophan. The D gene is left open where the match is weak. Clone size is stated in some rows and not others, as once, few, many or a class when expanded.

clone_size,d_call,v_call,j_call,cdr3_aa,cdr3_nt
few,-,TRBV12-3/TRBV12-4,TRBJ1-6,CASSSTPVGTPLHF,TGTGCCAGCAGTTCGACACCGGTGGGGACACCCCTCCACTTT
many,-,TRBV28,TRBJ1-1,CASSWSDGTTEAFF,TGTGCCAGCAGTTGGAGCGATGGGACCACTGAAGCTTTCTTT
few,TRBD1,TRBV4-1,TRBJ1-2,CASSQIRQGVFYGYTF,TGCGCCAGCAGCCAAATAAGACAGGGGGTTTTCTATGGCTACACCTTC
many,-,TRBV3-1,TRBJ2-7,CASSGRNSYEQYF,TGTGCCAGCAGCGGACGGAACTCCTACGAGCAGTACTTC
few,-,TRBV27,TRBJ2-7,CASSFGGPAYEQYF,TGTGCCAGCAGTTTTGGCGGGCCCGCCTACGAGCAGTACTTC
few,-,TRBV20-1,TRBJ2-5,CSARGPRGFGETQYF,TGCAGTGCTAGAGGACCCAGGGGTTTCGGGGAGACCCAGTACTTC
many,-,TRBV11-2,TRBJ1-6,CASTVGGVIGTLHF,TGTGCCAGCACAGTCGGGGGGGTAATAGGAACCCTCCACTTT
many,-,TRBV3-1,TRBJ1-2,CASSQRGGDYGYTF,TGTGCCAGCAGCCAACGGGGAGGGGATTATGGCTACACCTTC
few,TRBD1,TRBV24-1,TRBJ2-3,CATSDWRQGLSTDTQYF,TGTGCCACCAGTGATTGGCGACAGGGTCTCAGCACAGATACGCAGTATTTT
many,TRBD2,TRBV11-2,TRBJ2-5,CASSLAPGTSGSQETQYF,TGTGCCAGCAGCTTAGCTCCCGGGACTAGCGGGAGTCAAGAGACCCAGTACTTC
-,TRBD2,TRBV10-3,TRBJ2-7,CAISTGTSGIYEQYF,TGTGCCATCAGTACCGGGACTAGCGGGATTTACGAGCAGTACTTC
-,-,TRBV4-1,TRBJ2-3,CASSQGRGGRPGTDTQYF,TGCGCCAGCAGCCAAGGTCGCGGGGGCCGCCCCGGCACAGATACGCAGTATTTT
many,-,TRBV12-3/TRBV12-4,TRBJ1-1,CASSLGSHTEAFF,TGTGCCAGCAGTTTGGGCAGCCACACTGAAGCTTTCTTT
few,TRBD2,TRBV3-1,TRBJ2-5,CASTPGGLAETQYF,TGTGCCAGCACCCCAGGGGGACTAGCGGAGACCCAGTACTTC
many,-,TRBV12-3/TRBV12-4,TRBJ1-1,CASSLWGRTTEAFF,TGTGCCAGCAGTTTGTGGGGGCGCACCACTGAAGCTTTCTTT
many,-,TRBV6-1,TRBJ2-5,CASSLPGEETQYF,TGTGCCAGCAGCCTCCCAGGGGAAGAGACCCAGTACTTC
few,TRBD1,TRBV6-2/TRBV6-3,TRBJ1-1,CASSYSIQGGAGDTEAFF,TGTGCCAGCAGTTACTCGATTCAAGGGGGCGCTGGGGACACTGAAGCTTTCTTT